One and the same sample provided the 20 T cell receptor beta chains below, sequenced in a study of regulatory T cells in long-lasting Graves disease. Regarding time point: newly diagnosed GD, antithyroid drugs for less than 3 months. Preparation of the TCR library used RNA extracted from PBMCs. TCR beta libraries were built with iRepertoire HTBI primers and Arm-PCR of CDR3 regions. In TCRdb, the multiplex PCR reads were re-called with MiXCR into one record per CDR3 protein. The sample contains hundreds of thousands of distinct CDR3 sequences, 15% to 20% of which appear only once. These same data were also listed under a study on T cells in Graves' hyperthyroidism and ophthalmopathy.

The specimen was peripheral blood mononuclear cells (PBMCs), collected at new diagnosis, from a patient treated with antithyroid drugs. These receptors all come from a woman aged 40 to 65 with Graves disease.

This chain connects TRBV11-2 to TRBJ2-3, with 8 bases aligning to TRBD2. The ends lost 5 bases at V and 0 bases at J; junction bases unmatched: 4. Per the germline V gene, CDR1 is SGHAT and CDR2 is FQNNGV. There are 15 residues in the CDR3. CDR3 bases: TGTGCCAGCAGCCGGCGGGGGGCGAGCACAGATACGCAGTATTTT. Residues: CASSRRGASTDTQYF.

This clonotype appeared a single time. A much larger clone lies a single base off, so this may be a read error. The rearrangement uses TRBV30 and TRBJ2-7, with 7 bases lining up with TRBD2. The germline gives CDR1 GTSNPN, CDR2 SVGIG (reference sequence). Trimming took 2 bases from V and 7 from J; bases not matched to a gene: 8. The CDR3 runs to 13 residues. CDR3 nucleotides: TGTGCCTGGAGTCCCGGACTAGGACGGGAGCAGTACTTC. Translation: CAWSPGLGREQYF.

This clonotype came up many times. The chain uses TRBV18 and TRBJ2-7; 8 nucleotides align to TRBD1. V gave up 5 bases and J gave up 5 bases; unmatched junction bases: 2. The CDR3 runs 12 residues. Germline values: CDR1 KGHSH, CDR2 LQKENI. CDR3 sequence reads: CASSMTGDEQYF. DNA of the CDR3: TGTGCCAGCTCAATGACAGGGGACGAGCAGTACTTC. Supplemented by reference TRBV18 and TRBJ2-7, the full variable domain reads NAGVMQNPRHLVRRRGQEARLRCSPMKGHSHVYWYRQLPEEGLKFMVYLQKENIIDESGMPKERFSAEFPKEGPSILRIQQVVRGDSAAYFCASSMTGDEQYFGPGTRLTVT.

This clonotype appeared once. This clone may be a read error of a much larger clone one base away. This chain uses TRBV11-3 with TRBJ2-7, with D possibly matching TRBD2 (5 bases). Trimming cost V 3 bases and J 6 bases, with 15 bases left between them. The CDR3 is 14 amino acids. The V gene's germline CDR1 is SGHNT and CDR2 YENEEA. The CDR3 sequence: CASSFTYGESEQYF. CDR3 nucleotides: TGTGCCAGCAGCTTTACCTATGGGGAGTCCGAGCAGTACTTC.

This clonotype was detected only a few times. The V gene is TRBV19, the J gene TRBJ1-5; the D is unclear. The germline V gene encodes CDR1 LNHDA and CDR2 SQIVND (reference sequence). The ends were cut back, 9 bases at V and 0 bases at J, with 12 bases in the middle. The CDR3 loop spans 14 amino acids. CDR3 nucleotides: TGTGCCAGCTCCTTAGCTTATAGCAATCAGCCCCAGCATTTT. Protein: CASSLAYSNQPQHF.

This clonotype was observed a few times. The V call is TRBV9, the J call TRBJ1-6; D possibly corresponds to TRBD1 (5 bases). V gave up 3 bases and J gave up 7 bases, with 14 bases separating them. The CDR3 sequence is 15 residues long. Germline loops: CDR1 SGDLS, CDR2 YYNGEE. CDR3 sequence: CASSDGGTANSPLHF. The CDR3 DNA reads as TGTGCCAGCAGCGATGGCGGGACGGCGAATTCACCCCTCCACTTT.

The CDR3: CASSILTGFEQFF. CDR3 in DNA: TGTGCCAGTAGTATCCTGACAGGTTTTGAGCAGTTCTTC. The chain carries TRBV19 and TRBJ2-1, with D possibly TRBD1 on 6 matching bases. Trimming removed 3 bases from V and 9 bases from J, with 12 bases in between. CDR3 length equals 13 residues. Germline V CDR1 and CDR2: LNHDA, SQIVND (reference sequence).

This clonotype has a handful of counts. V and J are TRBV15 and TRBJ1-2, with 10 nucleotides matching TRBD1. The V gene's germline CDR1 is LNHNV and CDR2 YYDKDF (reference sequence). J lost 8 bases, V lost 6 bases, and 3 bases had no gene match. The CDR3 is made up of 12 amino acids. CDR3 nucleotide sequence: TGTGCCACCAGTTTGGACAGGGGGGGCTACACCTTC. Amino acids: CATSLDRGGYTF.

This clonotype was observed at least ten times. The junction departs from germline at one end; a sequencing error may be responsible. The chain employs TRBV3-1 and TRBJ1-6, with no clear D. The length of the CDR3 is 14 residues. Germline lookup yields CDR1 LGHDT and CDR2 YNNKEL (reference sequence). CDR3 sequence reads: CASSQGGGNSPLHF. CDR3 sequence (DNA): TGTGCCAGCAGTCAAGGCGGCGGTAATTCACCCCTCCACTTT.

In the case of this clonotype: A much larger clone lies one base from this, so it may be a read error. This chain links TRBV7-9 with TRBJ2-5; the match to TRBD1 covers 7 bases. The CDR3 consists of 15 residues. CDR1 SEHNR and CDR2 FQNEAQ come from the germline V gene (reference sequence). V was clipped by 4 bases and J by 4 bases; unmatched bases: 9. The CDR3 region has the DNA TGTGCCAGCAGCTACCCTACAGGGGTCGGAGAGACCCAGTACTTC. Amino acid sequence: CASSYPTGVGETQYF.

A few counts support this clonotype. The chain is built from TRBV5-1 and TRBJ2-3, with D perhaps matching TRBD2 (6 bases). CDR3 length: 16 residues. V lost 2 bases to trimming and J lost 2 bases, with 15 bases between them. Per germline, CDR1 SGHRS and CDR2 YFSETQ. Here the CDR3 DNA reads TGCGCCAGCAGCTTCAACCCGGGAGCGAACACAGATACGCAGTATTTT. Translating it yields CASSFNPGANTDTQYF.

The chain recombines TRBV19 with TRBJ1-3; perhaps TRBD1 as D (6 bases). The germline V and J ends were trimmed by 7 bases and 4 bases, with 14 bases remaining between them. Germline lookup yields CDR1 LNHDA and CDR2 SQIVND (reference sequence). The CDR3 has 14 residues. This chain's CDR3 is CASNLPGDGNTIYF. The CDR3 nucleotides read TGTGCCAGTAACCTACCAGGGGACGGAAACACCATATATTTT.

V gene TRBV15 combines with J gene TRBJ2-3, with a weak D call TRBD2 (6 bases). The CDR3 runs to 14 residues. V lost 5 bases and J lost 8, with 17 bases in between. Germline CDR1 reads LNHNV; CDR2 reads YYDKDF (reference sequence). CDR3 DNA sequence: TGTGCCACCAGCCCCGGGCGGGAAATTGGTACGCAGTATTTT. Amino acids: CATSPGREIGTQYF.

This clonotype was seen repeatedly, ten times or more. The chain links TRBV7-9 to TRBJ2-4; a weak D match, TRBD1 (5 bases). The CDR3 length is 14 residues. The ends were cut back, 5 bases at V and 3 bases at J, with 11 bases in the middle. Germline CDR1 reads SEHNR; CDR2 reads FQNEAQ (reference sequence). CDR3 sequence (DNA): TGTGCCAGCAGCCCCCAGGGTGGCAAAAACATTCAGTACTTC. As protein: CASSPQGGKNIQYF.

A word on this clonotype: Mismatch with germline at one junction end may stem from a read error. The V and J genes are TRBV5-1 and TRBJ1-5; D remains ambiguous. Germline V gene data show CDR1 as SGHRS and CDR2 as YFSETQ. CDR3 size: 14 residues. CDR3 in DNA: TGCGCCACCCCGATGAGAGGTAGCAATCAGCCTCAGCATTTT. The encoded protein is CATPMRGSNQPQHF.

This clonotype has just a few counts. The CDR3 DNA follows: TGTGCCAGCTCACAGCCGGGACAGCTAAGGGAAGGCTACACCTTC. Encoded protein: CASSQPGQLREGYTF. The rearrangement joins TRBV18 to TRBJ1-2, with 7 bases lining up with TRBD1. Germline V gene lookup returns CDR1 KGHSH and CDR2 LQKENI. The CDR3 loop spans 15 amino acids. Trimming cost V 4 bases and J 8 bases; bases outside gene matches: 13.

This clonotype turned up a few times. The V and J genes are TRBV7-9 and TRBJ1-5; 8 bases align to TRBD1. There are 15 residues in the CDR3. V shed 5 bases, J shed 2 bases, and the junction held 5 bases outside the gene matches. Germline assignment: CDR1 SEHNR and CDR2 FQNEAQ (reference sequence). The DNA of the CDR3 is TGTGCCAGCAGCACGACAGGGGTCGGCAATCAGCCCCAGCATTTT. Its protein is CASSTTGVGNQPQHF.

The table lists this clonotype with a few counts. The V and J genes are TRBV30 and TRBJ1-3; no reliable D call. Germline V gives CDR1 GTSNPN, CDR2 SVGIG (reference sequence). CDR3 size: 14 residues. Trimming took off 1 base at V and 0 bases at J, with 7 bases between the two ends. CDR3 sequence: CAWSAEPSGNTIYF. The DNA for the CDR3 is TGTGCCTGGAGTGCCGAACCCTCTGGAAACACCATATATTTT. Full variable domain (rest looked up from reference TRBV30 and TRBJ1-3): SQTIHQWPATLVQPVGSPLSLECTVEGTSNPNLYWYRQAAGRGLQLLFYSVGIGQISSEVPQNLSASRPQDRQFILSSKKLLLSDSGFYLCAWSAEPSGNTIYFGEGSWLTVV.

This clonotype appeared a few times. The chain couples TRBV7-9 to TRBJ1-2, with 10 positions matching TRBD1. The germline gives CDR1 SEHNR, CDR2 FQNEAQ (reference sequence). The V gene end was trimmed by 5 bases and the J gene end by 4 bases; junction bases not matched to a gene: 7. The CDR3 totals 15 residues. The CDR3 spells CASSPSRTGGYGYTF. The CDR3 DNA reads TGTGCCAGCAGCCCTAGCAGGACAGGGGGCTATGGCTACACCTTC.

This clonotype was counted only a few times. CDR3 residues: CASSYPGRSLNGYTF. In DNA form, the CDR3 reads TGTGCCAGCAGTTACCCGGGACGGTCTTTGAATGGCTACACCTTC. The genes are TRBV6-5 and TRBJ1-2; possible D gene TRBD1, 5 bases. The V end lost 2 bases, the J end lost 6 bases, and 16 bases lay between the germline ends. Germline V gene sequence: CDR1 MNHEY, CDR2 SVGAGI. The CDR3 has 15 amino acids.